This T cell receptor (beta chain) appears in the sequencing data of a study of technical replicates of blood from a few donors. TCRdb's copy holds only in-frame clones and misses some; the assay was immunoSEQ multiplex PCR. The sample contains 80,000 to 90,000 clones, roughly 94% of which appear only once. There are 12 residues in the CDR3. CDR1 is MNHEY, CDR2 SVGAGI, per germline. The ends were cut back, 10 bases at V and 1 base at J, with 10 bases in the middle. Sequencing used T cells isolated from PBMCs. The TCR originated in a human donor in good health. This sequence joins TRBV6-5 and TRBJ1-1; D not resolved. CDR3 bases: TGTGCCACCAAGCGGGGGAACACTGAAGCTTTCTTT. Its protein is CATKRGNTEAFF.